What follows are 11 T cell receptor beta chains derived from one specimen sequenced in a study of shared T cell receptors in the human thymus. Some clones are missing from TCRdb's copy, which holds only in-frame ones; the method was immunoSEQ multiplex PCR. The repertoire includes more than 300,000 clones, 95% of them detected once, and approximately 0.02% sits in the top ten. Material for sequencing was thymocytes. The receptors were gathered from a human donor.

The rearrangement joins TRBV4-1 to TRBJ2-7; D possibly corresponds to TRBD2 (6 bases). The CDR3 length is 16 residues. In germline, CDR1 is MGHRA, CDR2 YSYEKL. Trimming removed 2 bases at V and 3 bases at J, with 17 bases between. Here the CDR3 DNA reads TGCGCCAGCAGCCAACATGCCGCGGGACTGTACTACGAGCAGTACTTC. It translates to CASSQHAAGLYYEQYF.

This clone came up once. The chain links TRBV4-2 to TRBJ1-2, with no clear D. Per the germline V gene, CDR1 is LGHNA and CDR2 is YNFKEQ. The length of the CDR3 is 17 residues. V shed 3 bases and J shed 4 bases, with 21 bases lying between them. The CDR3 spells CASSQPWEGGLGYGYTF. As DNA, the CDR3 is TGTGCCAGCAGCCAGCCTTGGGAAGGAGGGCTGGGCTATGGCTACACCTTC.

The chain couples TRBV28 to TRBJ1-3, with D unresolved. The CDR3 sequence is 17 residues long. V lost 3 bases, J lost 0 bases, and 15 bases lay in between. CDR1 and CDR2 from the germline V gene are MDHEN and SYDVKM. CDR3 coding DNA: TGTGCCAGCAGTTTCTCTCCAGATCTCTACTCTGGAAACACCATATATTTT. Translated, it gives CASSFSPDLYSGNTIYF.

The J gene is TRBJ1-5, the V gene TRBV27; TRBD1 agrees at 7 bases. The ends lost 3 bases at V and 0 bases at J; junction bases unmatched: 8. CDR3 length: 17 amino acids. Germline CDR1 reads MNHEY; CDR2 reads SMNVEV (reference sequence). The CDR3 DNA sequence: TGTGCCAGCAGTTTGAGGGCAGGGGGAAGTAGCAATCAGCCCCAGCATTTT. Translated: CASSLRAGGSSNQPQHF.

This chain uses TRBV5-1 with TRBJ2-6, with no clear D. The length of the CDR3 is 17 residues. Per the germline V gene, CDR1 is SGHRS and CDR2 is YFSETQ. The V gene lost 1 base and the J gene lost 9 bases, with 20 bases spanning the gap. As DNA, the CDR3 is TGCGCCAGCAGCTTGTACTGCTTGATCTTCGGTGGCAACGTCCTGACTTTC. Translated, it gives CASSLYCLIFGGNVLTF.

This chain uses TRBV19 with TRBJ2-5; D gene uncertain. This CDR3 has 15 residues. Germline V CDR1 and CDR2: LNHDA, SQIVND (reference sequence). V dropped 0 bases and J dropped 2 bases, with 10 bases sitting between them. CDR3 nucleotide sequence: TGTGCCAGTAGTATAGATCTATGGCAGCAAGAGACCCAGTACTTC. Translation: CASSIDLWQQETQYF.

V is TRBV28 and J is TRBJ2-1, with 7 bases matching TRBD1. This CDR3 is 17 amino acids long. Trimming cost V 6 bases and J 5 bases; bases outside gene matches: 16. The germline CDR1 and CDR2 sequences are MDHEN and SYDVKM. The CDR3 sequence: CASSLFEWDSWNNEQFF. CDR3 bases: TGTGCCAGCAGCCTCTTTGAGTGGGACAGTTGGAACAATGAGCAGTTCTTC.

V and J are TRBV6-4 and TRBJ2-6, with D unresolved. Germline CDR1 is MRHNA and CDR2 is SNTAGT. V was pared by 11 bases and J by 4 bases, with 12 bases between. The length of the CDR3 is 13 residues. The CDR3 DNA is TGTGCCGCCCGGGCGACGGGGGCCAACGTCCTGACTTTC. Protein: CAARATGANVLTF.

The CDR3 here is CASDRWDGTGELFF. The DNA of the CDR3 is TGTGCCAGCGATCGGTGGGACGGTACCGGGGAGCTGTTTTTT. The rearrangement joins TRBV27 to TRBJ2-2; D may correspond to TRBD1 or TRBD2 (5 bases each). The CDR3 has 14 residues. Trimming removed 8 bases at V and 5 bases at J, with 15 bases between. Germline V gives CDR1 MNHEY, CDR2 SMNVEV (reference sequence).

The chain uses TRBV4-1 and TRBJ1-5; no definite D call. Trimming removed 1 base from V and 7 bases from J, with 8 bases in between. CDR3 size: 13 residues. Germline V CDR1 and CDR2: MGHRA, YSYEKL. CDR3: CASSQGVKQPQHF. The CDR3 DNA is TGCGCCAGCAGCCAAGGGGTCAAACAGCCCCAGCATTTT.

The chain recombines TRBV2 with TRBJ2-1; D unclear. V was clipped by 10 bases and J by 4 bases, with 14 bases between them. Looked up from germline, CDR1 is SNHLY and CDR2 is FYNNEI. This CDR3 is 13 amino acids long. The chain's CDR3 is CATFDTRYNEQFF. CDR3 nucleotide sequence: TGTGCCACCTTCGACACACGGTACAATGAGCAGTTCTTC. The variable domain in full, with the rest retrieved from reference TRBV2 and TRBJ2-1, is EPEVTQTPSHQVTQMGQEVILRCVPISNHLYFYWYRQILGQKVEFLVSFYNNEISEKSEIFDDQFSVERPDGSNFTLKIRSTKLEDSAMYFCATFDTRYNEQFFGPGTRLTVL.